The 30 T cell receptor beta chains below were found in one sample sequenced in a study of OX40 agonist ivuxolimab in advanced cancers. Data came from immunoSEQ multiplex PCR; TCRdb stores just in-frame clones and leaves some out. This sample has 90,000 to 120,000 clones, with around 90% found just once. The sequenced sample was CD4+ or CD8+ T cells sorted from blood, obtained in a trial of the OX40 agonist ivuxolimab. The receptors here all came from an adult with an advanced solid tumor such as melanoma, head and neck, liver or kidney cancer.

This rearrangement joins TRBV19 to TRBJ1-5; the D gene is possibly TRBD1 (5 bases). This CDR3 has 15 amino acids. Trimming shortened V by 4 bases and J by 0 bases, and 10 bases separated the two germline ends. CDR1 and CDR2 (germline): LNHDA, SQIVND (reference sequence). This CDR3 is CASSNQGNSNQPQHF. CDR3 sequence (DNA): TGTGCCAGTAGTAACCAGGGAAATAGCAATCAGCCCCAGCATTTT.

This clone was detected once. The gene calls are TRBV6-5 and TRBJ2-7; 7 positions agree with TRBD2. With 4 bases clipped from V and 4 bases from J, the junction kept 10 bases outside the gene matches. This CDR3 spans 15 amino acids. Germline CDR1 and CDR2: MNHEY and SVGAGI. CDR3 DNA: TGTGCCAGCAGTTTGACAGCGGGAATAGGGTACGAGCAGTACTTC. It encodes CASSLTAGIGYEQYF.

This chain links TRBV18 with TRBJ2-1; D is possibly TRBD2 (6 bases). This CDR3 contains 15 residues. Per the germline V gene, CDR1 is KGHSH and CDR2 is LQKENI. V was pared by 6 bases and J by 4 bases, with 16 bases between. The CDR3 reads CASSPVGGPYNEQFF. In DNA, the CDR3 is TGTGCCAGCTCTCCCGTGGGGGGTCCTTACAATGAGCAGTTCTTC.

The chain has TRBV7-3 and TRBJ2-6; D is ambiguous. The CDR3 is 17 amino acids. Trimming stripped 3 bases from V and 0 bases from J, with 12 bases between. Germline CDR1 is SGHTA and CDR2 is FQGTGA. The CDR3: CASSLQVASSGANVLTF. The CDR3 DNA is TGTGCCAGCAGCTTGCAGGTGGCTTCCTCTGGGGCCAACGTCCTGACTTTC.

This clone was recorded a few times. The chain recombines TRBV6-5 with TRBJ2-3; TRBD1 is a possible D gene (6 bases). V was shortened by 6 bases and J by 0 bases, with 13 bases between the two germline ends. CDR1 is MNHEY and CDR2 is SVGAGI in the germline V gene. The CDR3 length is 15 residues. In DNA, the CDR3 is TGTGCCAGCAGCGTACAGGGCCAGAGCACAGATACGCAGTATTTT. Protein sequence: CASSVQGQSTDTQYF.

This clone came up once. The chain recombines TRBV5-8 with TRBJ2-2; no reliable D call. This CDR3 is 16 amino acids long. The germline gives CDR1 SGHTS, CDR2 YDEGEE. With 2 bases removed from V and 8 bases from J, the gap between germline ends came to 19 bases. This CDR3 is CASSLTPGSNVGELFF. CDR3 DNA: TGTGCCAGCAGCTTAACACCCGGATCAAATGTGGGGGAGCTGTTTTTT.

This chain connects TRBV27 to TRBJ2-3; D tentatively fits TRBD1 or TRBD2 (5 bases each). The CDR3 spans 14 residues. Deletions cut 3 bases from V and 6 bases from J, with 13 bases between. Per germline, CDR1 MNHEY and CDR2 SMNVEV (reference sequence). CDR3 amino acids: CASSLGRGWDTQYF. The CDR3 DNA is TGTGCCAGCAGTTTGGGGCGAGGGTGGGATACGCAGTATTTT.

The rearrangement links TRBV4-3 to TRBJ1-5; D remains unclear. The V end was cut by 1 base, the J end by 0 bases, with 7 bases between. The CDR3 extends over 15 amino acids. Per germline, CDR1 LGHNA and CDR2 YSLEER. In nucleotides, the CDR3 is TGCGCCAGCAGCCAAGCCCGTTATAGCAATCAGCCCCAGCATTTT. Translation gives CASSQARYSNQPQHF.

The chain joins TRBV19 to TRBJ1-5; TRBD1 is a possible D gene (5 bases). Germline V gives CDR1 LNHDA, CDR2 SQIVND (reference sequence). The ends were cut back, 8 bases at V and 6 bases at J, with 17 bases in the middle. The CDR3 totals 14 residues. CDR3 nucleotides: TGTGCCAGTTCCGAAAGTGAGGGGACTCAGCCCCAGCATTTT. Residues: CASSESEGTQPQHF.

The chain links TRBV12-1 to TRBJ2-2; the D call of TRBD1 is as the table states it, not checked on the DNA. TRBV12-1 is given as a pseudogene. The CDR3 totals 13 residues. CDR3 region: CASSPRGTGELFF. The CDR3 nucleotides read TGTGCCAGCAGCCCTAGGGGCACCGGGGAGCTGTTTTTT.

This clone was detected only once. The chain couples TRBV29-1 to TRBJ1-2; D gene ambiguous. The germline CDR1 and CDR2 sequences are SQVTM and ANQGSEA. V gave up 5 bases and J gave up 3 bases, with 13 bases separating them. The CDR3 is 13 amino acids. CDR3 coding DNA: TGCAGCGTTCACCTGGGAGTTCACTATGGCTACACCTTC. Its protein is CSVHLGVHYGYTF.

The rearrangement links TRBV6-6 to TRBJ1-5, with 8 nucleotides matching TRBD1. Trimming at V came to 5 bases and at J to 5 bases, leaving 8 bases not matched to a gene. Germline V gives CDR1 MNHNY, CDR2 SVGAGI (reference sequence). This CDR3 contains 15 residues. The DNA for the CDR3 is TGTGCCAGCAGTAAGACAGGGGTGGGGGATCAGCCCCAGCATTTT. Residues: CASSKTGVGDQPQHF.

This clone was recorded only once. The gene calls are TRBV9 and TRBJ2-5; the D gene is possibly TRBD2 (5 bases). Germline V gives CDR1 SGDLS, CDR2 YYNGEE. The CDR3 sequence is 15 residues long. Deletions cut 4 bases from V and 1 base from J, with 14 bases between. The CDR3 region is CASSPRGPIQETQYF. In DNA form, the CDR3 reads TGTGCCAGCAGCCCACGAGGGCCTATCCAAGAGACCCAGTACTTC.

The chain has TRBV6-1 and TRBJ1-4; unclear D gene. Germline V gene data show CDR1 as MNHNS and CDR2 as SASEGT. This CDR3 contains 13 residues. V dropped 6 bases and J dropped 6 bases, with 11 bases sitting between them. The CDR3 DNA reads TGTGCCAGCAGCGTGGGGTTGGATGAAAAACTGTTTTTT. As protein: CASSVGLDEKLFF.

In DNA, the CDR3 is TGTGCCAGCAGTGACTTCTACAATGAGCAGTTCTTC. Its protein is CASSDFYNEQFF. V is TRBV5-4 and J is TRBJ2-1; D gene ambiguous. With 5 bases removed from V and 3 bases from J, the gap between germline ends came to 6 bases. This CDR3 has 12 amino acids. Germline V CDR1 and CDR2: SGHNT, YYREEE (reference sequence).

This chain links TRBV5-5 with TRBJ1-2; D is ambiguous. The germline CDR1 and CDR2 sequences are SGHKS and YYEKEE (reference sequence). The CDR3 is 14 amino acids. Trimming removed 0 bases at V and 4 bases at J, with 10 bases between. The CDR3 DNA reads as TGTGCCAGCAGCTTGGATCTATTTATCTATGGCTACACCTTC. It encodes CASSLDLFIYGYTF.

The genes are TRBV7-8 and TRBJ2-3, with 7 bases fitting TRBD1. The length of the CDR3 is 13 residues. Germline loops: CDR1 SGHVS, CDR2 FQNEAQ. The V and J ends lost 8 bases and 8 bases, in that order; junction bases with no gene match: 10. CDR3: CASGQTGTGTQYF. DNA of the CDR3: TGTGCCAGCGGCCAGACAGGGACGGGTACGCAGTATTTT. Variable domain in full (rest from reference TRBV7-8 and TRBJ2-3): GAGVSQSPRYKVAKRGQDVALRCDPISGHVSLFWYQQALGQGPEFLTYFQNEAQLDKSGLPSDRFFAERPEGSVSTLKIQRTQQEDSAVYLCASGQTGTGTQYFGPGTRLTVL.

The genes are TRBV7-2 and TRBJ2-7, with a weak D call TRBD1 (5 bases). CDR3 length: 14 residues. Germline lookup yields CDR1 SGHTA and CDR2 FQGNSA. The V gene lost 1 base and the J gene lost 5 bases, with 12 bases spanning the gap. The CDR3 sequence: CASSLDTGPNEQYF. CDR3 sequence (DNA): TGTGCCAGCAGCTTAGATACAGGTCCCAACGAGCAGTACTTC.

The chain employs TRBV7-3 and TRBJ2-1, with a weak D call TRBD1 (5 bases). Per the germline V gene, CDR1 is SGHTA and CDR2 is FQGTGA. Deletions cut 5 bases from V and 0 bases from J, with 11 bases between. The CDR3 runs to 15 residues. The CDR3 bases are TGTGCCAGCAGCGCAGACAGAAGCTCCTACAATGAGCAGTTCTTC. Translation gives CASSADRSSYNEQFF.

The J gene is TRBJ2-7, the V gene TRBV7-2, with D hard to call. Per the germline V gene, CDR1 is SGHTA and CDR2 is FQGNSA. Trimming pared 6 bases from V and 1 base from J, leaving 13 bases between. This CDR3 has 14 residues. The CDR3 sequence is CASRKITESYEQYF. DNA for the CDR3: TGTGCCAGCAGGAAGATTACCGAGTCCTACGAGCAGTACTTC. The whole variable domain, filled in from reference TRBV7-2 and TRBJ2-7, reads GAGVSQSPSNKVTEKGKDVELRCDPISGHTALYWYRQSLGQGLEFLIYFQGNSAPDKSGLPSDRFSAERTGGSVSTLTIQRTQQEDSAVYLCASRKITESYEQYFGPGTRLTVT.

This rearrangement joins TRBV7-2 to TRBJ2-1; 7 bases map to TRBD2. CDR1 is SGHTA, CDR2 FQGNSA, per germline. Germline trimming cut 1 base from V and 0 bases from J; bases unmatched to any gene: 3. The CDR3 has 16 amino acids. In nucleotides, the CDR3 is TGTGCCAGCAGCTTAGTCGGGGGGAGCTCCTACAATGAGCAGTTCTTC. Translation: CASSLVGGSSYNEQFF.

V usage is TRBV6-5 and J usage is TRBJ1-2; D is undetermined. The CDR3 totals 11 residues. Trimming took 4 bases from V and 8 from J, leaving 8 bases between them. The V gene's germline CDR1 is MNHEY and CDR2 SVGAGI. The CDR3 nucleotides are TGTGCCAGCAGTTCCCTTGGGGGCTACACCTTC. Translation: CASSSLGGYTF.

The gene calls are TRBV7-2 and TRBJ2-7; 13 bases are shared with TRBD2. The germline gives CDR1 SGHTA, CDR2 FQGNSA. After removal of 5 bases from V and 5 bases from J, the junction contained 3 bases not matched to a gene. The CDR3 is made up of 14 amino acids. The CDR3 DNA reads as TGTGCCAGCAGCGCCGGACTAGCGGGAGACGAGCAGTACTTC. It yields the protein CASSAGLAGDEQYF.

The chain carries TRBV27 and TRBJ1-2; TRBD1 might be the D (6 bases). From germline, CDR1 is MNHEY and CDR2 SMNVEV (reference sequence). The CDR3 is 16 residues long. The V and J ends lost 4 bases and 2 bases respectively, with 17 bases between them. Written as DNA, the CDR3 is TGTGCCAGCAGTTCCATCCGGGACAACTACAACTATGGCTACACCTTC. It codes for CASSSIRDNYNYGYTF.

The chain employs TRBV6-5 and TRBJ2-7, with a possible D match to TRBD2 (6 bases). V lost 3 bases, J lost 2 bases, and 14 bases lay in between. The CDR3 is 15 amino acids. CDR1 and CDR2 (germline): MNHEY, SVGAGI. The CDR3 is CASSYDSSVAYEQYF. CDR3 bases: TGTGCCAGCAGTTATGATTCTAGCGTAGCCTACGAGCAGTACTTC.

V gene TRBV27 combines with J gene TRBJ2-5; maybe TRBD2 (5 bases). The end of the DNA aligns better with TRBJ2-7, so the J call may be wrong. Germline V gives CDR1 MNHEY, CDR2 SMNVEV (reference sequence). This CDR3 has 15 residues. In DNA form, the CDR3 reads TGTGCCAGCAGTTTATCGAGGGCTGCCGCCTACGAGCAGTACTTC. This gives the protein CASSLSRAAAYEQYF.

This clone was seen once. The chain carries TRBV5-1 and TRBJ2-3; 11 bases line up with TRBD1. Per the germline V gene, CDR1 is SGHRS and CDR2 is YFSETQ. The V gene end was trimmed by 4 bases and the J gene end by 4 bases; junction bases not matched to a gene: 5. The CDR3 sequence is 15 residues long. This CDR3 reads CASSAGQGAADTQYF. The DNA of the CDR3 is TGCGCCAGCAGCGCCGGACAGGGGGCCGCAGATACGCAGTATTTT.

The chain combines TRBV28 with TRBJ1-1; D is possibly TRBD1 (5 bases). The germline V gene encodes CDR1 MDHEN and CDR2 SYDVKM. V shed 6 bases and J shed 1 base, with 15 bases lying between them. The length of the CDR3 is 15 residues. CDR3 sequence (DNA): TGTGCCAGCAGCCCCGGGGACGGTTCGAACACTGAAGCTTTCTTT. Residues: CASSPGDGSNTEAFF.

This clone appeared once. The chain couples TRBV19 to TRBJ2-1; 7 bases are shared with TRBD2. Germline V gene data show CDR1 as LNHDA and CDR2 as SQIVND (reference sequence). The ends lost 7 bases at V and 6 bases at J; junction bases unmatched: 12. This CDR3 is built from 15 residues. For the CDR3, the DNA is TGTGCCAGTAAACTGGGGAGGGGTGTGGGCAATGAGCAGTTCTTC. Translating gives CASKLGRGVGNEQFF.

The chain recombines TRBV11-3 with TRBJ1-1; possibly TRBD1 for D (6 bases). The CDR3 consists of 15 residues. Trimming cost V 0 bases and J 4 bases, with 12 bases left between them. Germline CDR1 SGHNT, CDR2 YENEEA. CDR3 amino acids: CASSLETGRGTEAFF. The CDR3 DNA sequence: TGTGCCAGCAGCTTAGAAACAGGGAGGGGCACTGAAGCTTTCTTT.